The next 12 T cell receptor beta chains were all read from a single sample in a study of T cell repertoires in cytomegalovirus infection. TCRdb re-called the reads through MiXCR, storing one row per CDR3 protein. The table has around 900,000 distinct CDR3 sequences, 30% to 40% seen once. Their specific antigens are unknown. This specimen consisted of cultured CD8+ T cells from PBMCs, obtained from culture after CMV antigen stimulation. These TCRs come from a human donor in good health (CMV status not recorded). Some clones in this sample may be carry-over from other donors' samples.

The chain is built from TRBV7-9 and TRBJ2-1; 9 bases fit TRBD1. V was clipped by 3 bases and J by 8 bases; unmatched bases: 17. The CDR3 spans 18 residues. The germline CDR1 and CDR2 sequences are SEHNR and FQNEAQ (reference sequence). The CDR3 sequence is CASSFPKRDREAGDEQFF. The CDR3, as DNA: TGTGCCAGCAGCTTTCCGAAGAGGGACAGGGAGGCCGGTGATGAGCAGTTCTTC.

This clonotype was counted between two and nine times. This rearrangement joins TRBV20-1 to TRBJ2-2; D is uncertain. The CDR3 totals 12 residues. CDR1 is DFQATT, CDR2 SNEGSKA, per germline (reference sequence). With 6 bases removed from V and 3 bases from J, the gap between germline ends came to 8 bases. DNA for the CDR3: TGCAGTGCCGAACTGCACACCGGGGAGCTGTTTTTT. Translating it yields CSAELHTGELFF.

The chain employs TRBV20-1 and TRBJ2-5; 11 bases agree with TRBD2. Germline CDR1 reads DFQATT; CDR2 reads SNEGSKA (reference sequence). V shed 5 bases and J 4 bases; nucleotides not matched to a gene: 12. The CDR3 contains 16 residues. The CDR3 nucleotides are TGCAGTGCTTTTAGCGGGGGGGTTGTTCGGGGAGAGACCCAGTACTTC. Residues: CSAFSGGVVRGETQYF.

This clonotype was counted between two and nine times. The rearrangement uses TRBV19 and TRBJ1-1; D is undetermined. Germline CDR1 reads LNHDA; CDR2 reads SQIVND (reference sequence). The CDR3 is 15 residues long. The V end was cut by 5 bases, the J end by 0 bases, with 13 bases between. CDR3 residues: CASSLARIMNTEAFF. As DNA, the CDR3 is TGTGCCAGTAGTCTAGCCCGCATAATGAACACTGAAGCTTTCTTT. The complete variable domain, with remaining parts taken from reference TRBV19 and TRBJ1-1, reads DGGITQSPKYLFRKEGQNVTLSCEQNLNHDAMYWYRQDPGQGLRLIYYSQIVNDFQKGDIAEGYSVSREKKESFPLTVTSAQKNPTAFYLCASSLARIMNTEAFFGQGTRLTVV.

The chain is built from TRBV6-6 and TRBJ1-5; D remains unclear. The ends were cut back, 6 bases at V and 5 bases at J, with 14 bases in the middle. The CDR3 sequence is 14 residues long. CDR1 is MNHNY and CDR2 is SVGAGI in the germline V gene (reference sequence). This CDR3 reads CASRSDGLDQPQHF. The CDR3 DNA reads TGTGCCAGCAGATCCGACGGACTCGATCAGCCCCAGCATTTT.

This clonotype was counted a few times. The chain is built from TRBV7-9 and TRBJ1-2; tentative D call: TRBD1 (6 bases). This CDR3 is built from 12 residues. Trimming left V 5 bases short and J 6 bases short, with 10 bases between. CDR1 SEHNR and CDR2 FQNEAQ come from the germline V gene (reference sequence). CDR3 DNA: TGTGCCAGCAGCCATAGGACAGATGGCTACACCTTC. This codes for CASSHRTDGYTF.

This clonotype was seen a handful of times. This sequence joins TRBV14 and TRBJ1-1, with 7 bases lining up with TRBD1. The CDR3 runs to 16 residues. Losses at the gene ends were 4 bases for V and 0 bases for J; bases not matched to a gene: 8. The V gene's germline CDR1 is SGHDN and CDR2 FVKESK. CDR3: CASSRPGTDMNTEAFF. CDR3 nucleotides: TGTGCCAGCAGCCGTCCCGGGACAGATATGAACACTGAAGCTTTCTTT.

The CDR3 nucleotides are TGTGCCAGCAGTGAAGAAGGGGGGTCGGATACGCAGTATTTT. Translation: CASSEEGGSDTQYF. The chain employs TRBV2 and TRBJ2-3; D might be TRBD1 or TRBD2, each matching 6 bases. In germline, CDR1 is SNHLY, CDR2 FYNNEI. Between the trimmed V and J ends, which lost 1 base and 6 bases, there was a span of 11 bases. The CDR3 totals 14 residues.

Ten or more counts support this clonotype. This rearrangement joins TRBV6-6 to TRBJ1-2; no firm D call. The V end was cut by 0 bases, the J end by 1 base, with 12 bases between. The CDR3 runs to 16 residues. Germline loops: CDR1 MNHNY, CDR2 SVGAGI (reference sequence). CDR3 DNA sequence: TGTGCCAGCAGTTACTCGAATTTCGGGGATAACTATGGCTACACCTTC. Amino acids: CASSYSNFGDNYGYTF.

The chain combines TRBV18 with TRBJ1-4; D gene uncertain. The CDR3 length is 15 residues. Trimming cost V 2 bases and J 0 bases, with 7 bases left between them. Germline V gene sequence: CDR1 KGHSH, CDR2 LQKENI. The CDR3 loop is CASSPKRSTNEKLFF. As DNA, the CDR3 is TGTGCCAGCTCACCAAAAAGATCAACTAATGAAAAACTGTTTTTT.

This clonotype was seen more than once but under ten times. The chain combines TRBV27 with TRBJ1-5, with a tentative D call TRBD1 (6 bases). Trimming stripped 3 bases from V and 4 bases from J, with 13 bases between. The CDR3 consists of 15 residues. Germline assignment: CDR1 MNHEY and CDR2 SMNVEV (reference sequence). The CDR3 here is CASSFIQGKNQPQHF. The CDR3 nucleotides are TGTGCCAGCAGTTTCATACAGGGTAAGAATCAGCCCCAGCATTTT.

This clonotype has only a few counts. The chain joins TRBV5-6 to TRBJ2-1, with D possibly TRBD1 on 6 matching bases. Trimming stripped 3 bases from V and 6 bases from J, with 13 bases between. Germline V gene data show CDR1 as SGHDT and CDR2 as YYEEEE. The CDR3 sequence is 14 residues long. The CDR3 DNA follows: TGTGCCAGCAGCTACGGGACCAGGGGCAATGAGCAGTTCTTC. It yields the protein CASSYGTRGNEQFF.